The 8 T cell receptor beta chains in this list originate from one sample, sequenced in a study of T cell responses to AZD1222 COVID-19 vaccine. Clones were read by immunoSEQ multiplex PCR, and TCRdb kept only the in-frame ones, dropping some. The data hold more than 85,000 clones, with around nine tenths observed a single time. Material: peripheral blood, obtained on day 0 of AZD1222 vaccination. These receptors were obtained from an adult in good health.

V usage is TRBV11-2 and J usage is TRBJ1-4; D is unclear. Trimming shortened V by 2 bases and J by 8 bases, and 12 bases separated the two germline ends. Germline assignment: CDR1 SGHAT and CDR2 FQNNGV. This CDR3 is 14 amino acids long. The CDR3 sequence is CASSLRRAGEKLFF. The DNA for the CDR3 is TGTGCCAGCAGCTTAAGGAGGGCGGGGGAAAAACTGTTTTTT.

The chain combines TRBV7-2 with TRBJ1-1; TRBD1 aligns across 11 bases. The length of the CDR3 is 16 residues. Germline CDR1 SGHTA, CDR2 FQGNSA. J was trimmed by 4 bases and V by 1 base; bases with no gene match: 5. CDR3 sequence (DNA): TGTGCCAGCAGCTTAGTCGGGACAGGGGGTTTCACTGAAGCTTTCTTT. As protein: CASSLVGTGGFTEAFF. The full variable domain, in which reference TRBV7-2 and TRBJ1-1 provide the parts outside the CDR3, is GAGVSQSPSNKVTEKGKDVELRCDPISGHTALYWYRQSLGQGLEFLIYFQGNSAPDKSGLPSDRFSAERTGGSVSTLTIQRTQQEDSAVYLCASSLVGTGGFTEAFFGQGTRLTVV.

J is TRBJ2-3 and V is TRBV7-3; TRBD2 matches at 11 bases. This CDR3 is 17 amino acids long. With V trimmed by 5 bases and J by 2 bases, 9 bases remained unmatched. Per germline, CDR1 SGHTA and CDR2 FQGTGA. For the CDR3, the DNA is TGTGCCAGCAGCGGGTCTAGCGGGGGGTTTTACACAGATACGCAGTATTTT. This translates into CASSGSSGGFYTDTQYF. The whole variable domain, remainder taken from reference TRBV7-3 and TRBJ2-3, is GAGVSQTPSNKVTEKGKYVELRCDPISGHTALYWYRQSLGQGPEFLIYFQGTGAADDSGLPNDRFFAVRPEGSVSTLKIQRTERGDSAVYLCASSGSSGGFYTDTQYFGPGTRLTVL.

The chain recombines TRBV19 with TRBJ1-5; D not resolved. The CDR3 runs to 13 residues. CDR1 LNHDA and CDR2 SQIVND come from the germline V gene (reference sequence). V lost 11 bases, J lost 4 bases, and 15 bases lay in between. This CDR3 is CASEARPNQPQHF. CDR3 DNA: TGTGCCTCGGAGGCCAGGCCAAATCAGCCCCAGCATTTT.

The genes are TRBV9 and TRBJ1-3, with unresolved D. This CDR3 comprises 17 residues. Trimming shortened V by 0 bases and J by 0 bases, and 13 bases separated the two germline ends. CDR1 is SGDLS, CDR2 YYNGEE, per germline. CDR3 coding DNA: TGTGCCAGCAGCGTAGGCCCCCACATACGCTCTGGAAACACCATATATTTT. Translated: CASSVGPHIRSGNTIYF.

The chain is built from TRBV19 and TRBJ2-2; perhaps D is TRBD1 or TRBD2 (5 bases each). Germline V lookup: CDR1 LNHDA, CDR2 SQIVND (reference sequence). CDR3 length equals 16 residues. V was shortened by 3 bases and J by 4 bases, with 15 bases between the two germline ends. The DNA for the CDR3 is TGTGCCAGTAGTATTCTCCCCGGGGCGGGCACCGGGGAGCTGTTTTTT. Translation: CASSILPGAGTGELFF. Full variable domain (rest looked up from reference TRBV19 and TRBJ2-2): DGGITQSPKYLFRKEGQNVTLSCEQNLNHDAMYWYRQDPGQGLRLIYYSQIVNDFQKGDIAEGYSVSREKKESFPLTVTSAQKNPTAFYLCASSILPGAGTGELFFGEGSRLTVL.

The chain has TRBV11-2 and TRBJ1-1, with a possible D match to TRBD1 (5 bases). The V gene lost 0 bases and the J gene lost 7 bases, with 9 bases spanning the gap. This CDR3 spans 13 amino acids. Germline values: CDR1 SGHAT, CDR2 FQNNGV. CDR3 DNA sequence: TGTGCCAGCAGCTTAGAAGAGGGGTTTGAAGCTTTCTTT. This encodes CASSLEEGFEAFF.

This chain links TRBV6-2 or TRBV6-3 with TRBJ2-2; 7 bases map to TRBD1. After removal of 5 bases from V and 3 bases from J, the junction contained 6 bases not matched to a gene. There are 15 residues in the CDR3. The germline CDR1 and CDR2 sequences are MNHEY and SVGEGT. This chain's CDR3 is CASSLNDRDTGELFF. The CDR3 DNA reads TGTGCCAGCAGTCTTAATGACAGGGACACCGGGGAGCTGTTTTTT.